The T cell receptor beta chain under discussion was sequenced for a study of neurological immune-mediated disorders (dated by TCRdb to between 2019 and 2020). Study-wide context: Of the approximately 34 multiple sclerosis patients, around 31 had relapsing-remitting MS and 3 had secondary progressive MS. The cohort was made up of 68 subjects, consisting of 15 or so HAM/TSP patients, some 34 multiple sclerosis patients and around 20 healthy controls. Peripheral blood TCR-beta repertoires from patients with HTLV-I-associated myelopathy (HAM/TSP), patients with multiple sclerosis, and healthy controls were compared in the study using UMI-based sequencing. Alongside PBMC samples, the set of more than 85 TCR-beta libraries contained longitudinal samples, technical triplicates, and paired CD4+ and CD8+ T-cell subsets that had been sorted. What the authors observed across the whole study: The MS cluster showed no association with clinical or MRI features, and the authors stated that larger cohorts are needed. TCR clonal expansion was highest in HAM/TSP patients and lowest in MS patients, with MS patients falling below even healthy controls. Repertoires from 18 of 34 MS patients were grouped by phylogenetic analysis into a cluster of related CDR3 sequences, suggesting a possible repertoire-level signature. Across subjects, expanded clones never shared an identical CDR3 amino acid sequence, which suggests that the TCR-beta repertoires in every group were private.

For unsorted PBMC libraries, 2 million PBMCs were used after storage in RNAlater at -80 degrees C until RNA extraction. The multiple sclerosis patients were enrolled in a US clinical protocol that used magnetic resonance imaging to evaluate disease progression. Peripheral blood was subjected to Ficoll-Hypaque density gradient centrifugation to isolate PBMCs, which were then cryopreserved in liquid nitrogen. Including the terminal cysteine and phenylalanine, the CDR3 comprises 14 residues. Only the CDR3 region is kept as DNA, spanning 42 bases read in frame from base 1. V has 5 bases trimmed and J has 1 base trimmed; junction bases matching no gene number 5. cDNA synthesis used template-switch 5'RACE with a primer carrying a 10-nucleotide random unique molecular identifier tagging each TCR transcript. Each sequencing run produced over 190 million TCR-beta sequences covering 15-18 subjects. The RNeasy kit was used to extract total RNA. Using the KAPA Real-time Library Amplification kit, TCR-beta VDJ regions were amplified with primers for the TCR constant region and the 5'RACE anchor. A first PCR added sample indexes and Illumina adaptors, and a second PCR then raised library yield. After purification with Ampure beads, the TCR product of roughly 650 bp was size-selected on a 2% E-gel SizeSelection system. Before pooling, libraries had their quality checked on a Bioanalyzer, their concentration measured with Qubit, and their quantity determined with the Kapa Library Quantification kit. Libraries were sequenced paired-end 2 x 150 bp on an Illumina HiSeq 2500. To increase sequence diversity, roughly 24-32% phiX was spiked into each library pool. Concerning the study's data processing: Quality-filtered reads were processed with the UMI-based MiGEC pipeline, which removed over 90% of raw TCR sequences during error correction. IMGT germline references were used for alignment of VDJ genes, and clonotypes were defined by a unique CDR3 amino acid sequence together with V-J genes. Clonal expansion, Shannon diversity and CDR3 relatedness (CalcPairwiseDistances, ClusterSamples) were evaluated with VDJtools, and phylogenetic trees were built with CLCbio workbench. A clone was classed as expanded if it had 8 or more unique UMIs, a cutoff based on coefficient-of-variation modelling across technical triplicates. TCRdb ran its own pipeline on the public reads, namely fastp trimming at Q25 and MiXCR clone calling, and kept in-frame beta chains. Rows with one shared CDR3 protein collapse into an entry with the most common genes and DNA. For this entry, the V and J calls and clone size follow TCRdb and not the study's own pipeline. The sample yields approximately 86,000 distinct CDR3 sequences; 2.6% were counted once. The ten largest clones represent 0.9% to 1.4% of the sample.

This clonotype was observed many times. What this receptor recognizes is not known. Base qualities are missing; no much larger clone stands one base away. Sequencing was done on a sample of PBMCs. This TCR came from a woman in her twenties or thirties with multiple sclerosis. The rearranged segments are TRBV12-3 or TRBV12-4 and TRBJ2-7, with TRBD1 identical over 7 junction bases. The sequence in DNA is TGTGCCAGCAGTCAAGACAGGGTTTCCTACGAGCAGTACTTC. Its translation is CASSQDRVSYEQYF.